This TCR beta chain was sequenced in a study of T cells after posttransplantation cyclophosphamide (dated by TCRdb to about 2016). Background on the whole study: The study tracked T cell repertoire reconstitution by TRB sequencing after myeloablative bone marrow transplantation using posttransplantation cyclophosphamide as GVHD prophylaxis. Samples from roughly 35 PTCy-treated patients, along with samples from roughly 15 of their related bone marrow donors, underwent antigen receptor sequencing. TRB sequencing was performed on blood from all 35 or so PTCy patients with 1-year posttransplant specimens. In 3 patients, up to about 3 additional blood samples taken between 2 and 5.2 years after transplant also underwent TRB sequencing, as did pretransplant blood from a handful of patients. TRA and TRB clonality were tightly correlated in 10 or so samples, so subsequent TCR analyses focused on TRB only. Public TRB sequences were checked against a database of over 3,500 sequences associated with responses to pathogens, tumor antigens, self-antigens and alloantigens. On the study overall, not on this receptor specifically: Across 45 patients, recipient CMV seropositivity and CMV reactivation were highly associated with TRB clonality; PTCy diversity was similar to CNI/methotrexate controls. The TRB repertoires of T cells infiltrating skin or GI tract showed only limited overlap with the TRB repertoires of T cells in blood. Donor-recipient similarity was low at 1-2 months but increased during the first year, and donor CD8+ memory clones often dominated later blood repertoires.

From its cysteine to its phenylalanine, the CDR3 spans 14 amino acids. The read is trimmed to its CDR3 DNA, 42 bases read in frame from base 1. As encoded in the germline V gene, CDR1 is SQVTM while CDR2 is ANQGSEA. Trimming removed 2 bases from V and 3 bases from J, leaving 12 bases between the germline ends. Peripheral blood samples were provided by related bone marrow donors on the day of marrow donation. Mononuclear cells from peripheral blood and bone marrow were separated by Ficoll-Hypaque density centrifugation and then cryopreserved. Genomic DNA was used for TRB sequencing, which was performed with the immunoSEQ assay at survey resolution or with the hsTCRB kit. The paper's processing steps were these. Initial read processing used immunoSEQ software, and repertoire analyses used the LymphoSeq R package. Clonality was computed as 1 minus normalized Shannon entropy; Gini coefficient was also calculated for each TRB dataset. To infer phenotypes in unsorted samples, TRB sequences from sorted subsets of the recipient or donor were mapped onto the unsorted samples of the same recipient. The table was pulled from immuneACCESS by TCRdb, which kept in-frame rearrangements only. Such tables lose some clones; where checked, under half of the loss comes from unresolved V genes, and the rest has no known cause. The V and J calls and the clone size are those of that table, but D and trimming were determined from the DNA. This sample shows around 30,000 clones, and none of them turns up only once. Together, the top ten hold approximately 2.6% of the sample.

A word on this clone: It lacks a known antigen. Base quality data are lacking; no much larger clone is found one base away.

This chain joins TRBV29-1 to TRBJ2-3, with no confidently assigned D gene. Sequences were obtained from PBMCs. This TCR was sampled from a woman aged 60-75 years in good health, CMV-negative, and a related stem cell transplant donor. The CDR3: CSVERVAQTDTQYF. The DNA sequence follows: TGCAGCGTTGAAAGGGTCGCTCAGACAGATACGCAGTATTTT.